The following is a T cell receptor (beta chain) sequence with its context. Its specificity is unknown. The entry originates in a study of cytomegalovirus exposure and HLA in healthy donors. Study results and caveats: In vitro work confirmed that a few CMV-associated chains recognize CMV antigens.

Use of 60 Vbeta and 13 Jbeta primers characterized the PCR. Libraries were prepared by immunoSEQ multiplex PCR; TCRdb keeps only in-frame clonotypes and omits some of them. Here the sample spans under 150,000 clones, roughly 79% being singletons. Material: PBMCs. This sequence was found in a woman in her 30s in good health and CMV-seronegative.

CDR3 sequence: CASSSSGTGINEQFF. Here the CDR3 DNA reads TGTGCCAGCAGTTCCTCCGGGACAGGCATTAATGAGCAGTTCTTC. V and J are TRBV6-5 and TRBJ2-1; 8 bases fit TRBD1. Germline values: CDR1 MNHEY, CDR2 SVGAGI. V trimming: 4 bases; J trimming: 7 bases; junction bases outside the gene matches: 9. The CDR3 is 15 residues long.